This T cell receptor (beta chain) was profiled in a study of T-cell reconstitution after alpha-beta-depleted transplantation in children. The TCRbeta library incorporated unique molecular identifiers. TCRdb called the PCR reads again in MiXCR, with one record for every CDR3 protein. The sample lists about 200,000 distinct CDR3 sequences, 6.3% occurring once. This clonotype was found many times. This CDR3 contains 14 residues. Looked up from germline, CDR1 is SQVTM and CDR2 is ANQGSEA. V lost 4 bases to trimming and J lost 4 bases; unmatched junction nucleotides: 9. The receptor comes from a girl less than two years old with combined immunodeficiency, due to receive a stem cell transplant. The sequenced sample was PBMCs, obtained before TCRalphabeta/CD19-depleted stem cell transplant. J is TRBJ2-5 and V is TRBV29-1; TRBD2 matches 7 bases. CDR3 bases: TGCAGCGTTGTTGCTGGCGGGGGTGGAGAGACCCAGTACTTC. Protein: CSVVAGGGGETQYF.